The clone carrying this T cell receptor beta chain was counted only a few times. Its antigen is not known. Germline assignment: CDR1 MDHEN and CDR2 SYDVKM. The V and J ends lost 4 bases and 2 bases respectively, with 12 bases between them. This CDR3 has 16 residues. This entry comes from a study of T cell repertoires in cytomegalovirus infection. Regarding the study as a whole: The study found HLA-C-restricted CMV-specific TCR beta clonotypes dominating the ex vivo response. Identification of carriers of CMV plus the relevant HLA was performed using cumulative public TCR beta family frequency.

TCRdb analysed the reads with MiXCR anew, one entry per CDR3 protein. The sample consists of 200,000 to 250,000 distinct CDR3 sequences, about 23% of them appearing once. The source of this sequence is a human donor in good health (CMV status not recorded). Some clones in this sample may be carry-over from other donors' samples. The chain combines TRBV28 with TRBJ1-6, with a possible D match to TRBD1 (5 bases). Source material: CD8+ T cells from PBMCs. The CDR3 DNA follows: TGTGCCAGCAGTTCATCACTGGGGCCCTATAATTCACCCCTCCACTTT. Its translation: CASSSSLGPYNSPLHF.